Sequencing of this T cell receptor (beta chain) was carried out in a study of T cells in Graves' hyperthyroidism and ophthalmopathy. Study findings and constraints: Model-based prediction identified ophthalmopathy a median 6.5 months prior to its onset. Blood samples included most of the expanded thyroid clonotypes exceeding 0.001. Ophthalmopathy cases were set apart from stable hyperthyroidism by a 13 V-J model.

Based on clinical symptoms, serum thyroxine and TRAb, thyroid ultrasound and orbital computed tomography, diagnoses were reached. In this sample, this clonotype turned up many times. Its antigen is currently unknown. TCR beta CDR3 sequences were amplified from RNA transcripts. First-round RT-PCR targeting the TCR CDR3 was performed with the HTBI primer set. Via MiXCR, TCRdb re-called the multiplex PCR reads, giving one row per CDR3 protein. The table lists 650,000 to 750,000 distinct CDR3 sequences, about 15% of them singletons. The trim removed 6 bases at V and 0 bases at J, leaving 4 bases unmatched. Germline CDR1 MNHEY, CDR2 SVGEGT. The CDR3 covers 14 residues.

The chain is built from TRBV6-2 or TRBV6-3 and TRBJ1-1; 7 positions match TRBD1. The sequenced sample consisted of blood. The source is a woman aged 18-29 years with Graves' hyperthyroidism. The CDR3 DNA reads as TGTGCCAGCAGCGGACAGGCTATGAACACTGAAGCTTTCTTT. It encodes CASSGQAMNTEAFF.